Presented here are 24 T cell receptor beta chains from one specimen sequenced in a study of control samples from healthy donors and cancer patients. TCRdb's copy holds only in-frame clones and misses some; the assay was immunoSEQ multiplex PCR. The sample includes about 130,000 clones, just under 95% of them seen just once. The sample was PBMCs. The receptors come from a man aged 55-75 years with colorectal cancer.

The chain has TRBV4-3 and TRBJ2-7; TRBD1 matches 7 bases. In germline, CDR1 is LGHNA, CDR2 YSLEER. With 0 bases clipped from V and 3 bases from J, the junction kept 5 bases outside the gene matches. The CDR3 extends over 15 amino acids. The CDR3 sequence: CASSQDRAGGYEQYF. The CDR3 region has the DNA TGCGCCAGCAGCCAAGATCGGGCAGGGGGCTACGAGCAGTACTTC.

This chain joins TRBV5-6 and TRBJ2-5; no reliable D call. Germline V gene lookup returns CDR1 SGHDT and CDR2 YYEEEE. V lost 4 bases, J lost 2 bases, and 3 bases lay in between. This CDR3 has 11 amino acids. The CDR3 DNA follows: TGTGCCAGCAGCCTTCAAGAGACCCAGTACTTC. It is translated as CASSLQETQYF.

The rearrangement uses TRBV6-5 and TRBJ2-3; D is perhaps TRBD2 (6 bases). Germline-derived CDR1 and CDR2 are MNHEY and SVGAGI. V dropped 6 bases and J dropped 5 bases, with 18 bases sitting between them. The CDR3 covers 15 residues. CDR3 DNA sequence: TGTGCCAGCAGCCCGGGGACTTCAACCCTAGATACGCAGTATTTT. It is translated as CASSPGTSTLDTQYF.

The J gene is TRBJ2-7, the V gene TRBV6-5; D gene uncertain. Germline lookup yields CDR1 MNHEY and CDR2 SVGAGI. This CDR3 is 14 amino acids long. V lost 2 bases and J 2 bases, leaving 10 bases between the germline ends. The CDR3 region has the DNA TGTGCCAGCAGTTACGATGTCCAAACCTACGAGCAGTACTTC. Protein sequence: CASSYDVQTYEQYF.

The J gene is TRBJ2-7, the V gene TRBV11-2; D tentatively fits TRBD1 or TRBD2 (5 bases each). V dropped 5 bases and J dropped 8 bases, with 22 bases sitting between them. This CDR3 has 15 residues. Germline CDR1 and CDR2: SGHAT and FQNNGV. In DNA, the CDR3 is TGTGCCAGCAGCCCCGCGTTGCTTCGGGGACGGCAGCAGTACTTC. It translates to CASSPALLRGRQQYF.

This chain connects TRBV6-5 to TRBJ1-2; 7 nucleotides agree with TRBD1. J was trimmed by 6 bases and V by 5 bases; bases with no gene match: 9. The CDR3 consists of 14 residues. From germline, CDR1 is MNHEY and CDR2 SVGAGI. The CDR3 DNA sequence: TGTGCCAGCAGTCCGGGGGGGACAGTTAATGGCTACACCTTC. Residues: CASSPGGTVNGYTF.

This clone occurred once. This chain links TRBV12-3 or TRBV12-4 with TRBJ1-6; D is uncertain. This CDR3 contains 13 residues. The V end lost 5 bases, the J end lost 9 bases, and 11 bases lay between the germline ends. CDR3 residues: CASSKVGFSPLHF. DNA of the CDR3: TGTGCCAGCAGTAAGGTTGGGTTTTCACCCCTCCACTTT.

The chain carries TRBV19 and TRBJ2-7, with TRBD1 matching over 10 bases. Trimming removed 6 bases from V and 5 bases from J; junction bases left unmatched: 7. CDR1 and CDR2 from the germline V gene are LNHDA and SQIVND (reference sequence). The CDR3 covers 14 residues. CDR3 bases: TGTGCCAGTAGACGACAGGGGGCGTTCGACGAGCAGTACTTC. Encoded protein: CASRRQGAFDEQYF.

The CDR3 protein is CASSLAGADEQYF. The CDR3 bases are TGTGCCAGCAGTTTGGCGGGGGCGGACGAGCAGTACTTC. The chain combines TRBV28 with TRBJ2-7, with D perhaps TRBD2 (7 bases). The CDR3 covers 13 residues. Between the trimmed V and J ends, which lost 3 bases and 5 bases, there was a span of 11 bases. Per germline, CDR1 MDHEN and CDR2 SYDVKM.

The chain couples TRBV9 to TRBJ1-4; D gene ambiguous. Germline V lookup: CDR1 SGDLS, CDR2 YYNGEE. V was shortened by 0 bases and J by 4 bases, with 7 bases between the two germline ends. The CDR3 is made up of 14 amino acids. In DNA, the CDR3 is TGTGCCAGCAGCGTAGGTGGATTTAATGAAAAACTGTTTTTT. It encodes CASSVGGFNEKLFF.

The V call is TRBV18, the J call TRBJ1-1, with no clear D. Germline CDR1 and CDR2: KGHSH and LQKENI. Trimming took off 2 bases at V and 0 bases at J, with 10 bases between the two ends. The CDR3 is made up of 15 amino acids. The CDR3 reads CASSPEASMNTEAFF. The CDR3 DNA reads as TGTGCCAGCTCACCAGAGGCATCTATGAACACTGAAGCTTTCTTT.

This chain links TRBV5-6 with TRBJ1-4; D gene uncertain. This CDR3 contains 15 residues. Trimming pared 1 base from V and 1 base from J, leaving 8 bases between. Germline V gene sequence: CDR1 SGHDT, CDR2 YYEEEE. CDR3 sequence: CASSLTGKTNEKLFF. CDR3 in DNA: TGTGCCAGCAGCTTGACGGGGAAAACTAATGAAAAACTGTTTTTT.

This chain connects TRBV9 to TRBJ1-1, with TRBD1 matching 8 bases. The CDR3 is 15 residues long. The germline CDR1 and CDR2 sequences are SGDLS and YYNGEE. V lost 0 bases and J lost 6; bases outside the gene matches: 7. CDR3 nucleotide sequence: TGTGCCAGCAGCGTAGCCCCGACAGGGGCACCTGAAGCTTTCTTT. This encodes CASSVAPTGAPEAFF.

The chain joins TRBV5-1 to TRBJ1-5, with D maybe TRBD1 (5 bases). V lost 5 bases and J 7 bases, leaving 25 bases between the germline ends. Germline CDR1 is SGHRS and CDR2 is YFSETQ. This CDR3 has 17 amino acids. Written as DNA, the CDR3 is TGCGCCAGCAGTCGTGACCCCTCGTCAGGGCTGGAGCAGCCCCAGCATTTT. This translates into CASSRDPSSGLEQPQHF. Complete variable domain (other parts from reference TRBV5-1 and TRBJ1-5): KAGVTQTPRYLIKTRGQQVTLSCSPISGHRSVSWYQQTPGQGLQFLFEYFSETQRNKGNFPGRFSGRQFSNSRSEMNVSTLELGDSALYLCASSRDPSSGLEQPQHFGDGTRLSIL.

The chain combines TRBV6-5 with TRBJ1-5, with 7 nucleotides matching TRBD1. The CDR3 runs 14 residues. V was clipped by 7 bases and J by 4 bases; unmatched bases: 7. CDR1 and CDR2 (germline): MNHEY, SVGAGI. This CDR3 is CASTRDSPNQPQHF. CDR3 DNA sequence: TGTGCCAGCACCAGGGACAGCCCTAATCAGCCCCAGCATTTT.

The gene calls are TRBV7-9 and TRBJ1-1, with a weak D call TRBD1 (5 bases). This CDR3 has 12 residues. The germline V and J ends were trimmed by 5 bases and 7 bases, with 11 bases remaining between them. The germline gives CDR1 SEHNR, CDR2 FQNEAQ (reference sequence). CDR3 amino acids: CASSASGFEAFF. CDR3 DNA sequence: TGTGCCAGCAGCGCCTCAGGGTTTGAAGCTTTCTTT.

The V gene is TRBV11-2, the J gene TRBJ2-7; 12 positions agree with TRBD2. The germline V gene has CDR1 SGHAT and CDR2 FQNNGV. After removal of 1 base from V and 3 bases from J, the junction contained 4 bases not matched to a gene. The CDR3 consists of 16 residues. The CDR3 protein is CASSLVWGLAGYEQYF. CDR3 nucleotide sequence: TGTGCCAGCAGCTTAGTTTGGGGACTAGCGGGCTACGAGCAGTACTTC.

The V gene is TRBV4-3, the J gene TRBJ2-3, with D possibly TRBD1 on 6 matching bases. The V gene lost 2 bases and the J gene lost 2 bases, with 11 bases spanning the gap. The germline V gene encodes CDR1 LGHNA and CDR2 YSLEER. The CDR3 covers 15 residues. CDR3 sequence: CASSQQGYDTDTQYF. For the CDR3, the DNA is TGCGCCAGCAGCCAACAGGGGTACGACACAGATACGCAGTATTTT.

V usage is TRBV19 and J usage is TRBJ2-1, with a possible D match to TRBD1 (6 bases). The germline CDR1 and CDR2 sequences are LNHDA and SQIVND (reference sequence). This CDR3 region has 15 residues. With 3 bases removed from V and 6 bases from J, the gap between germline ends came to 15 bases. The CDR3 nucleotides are TGTGCCAGTAGTATTCGGTCAGGGGTGGGCAATGAGCAGTTCTTC. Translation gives CASSIRSGVGNEQFF.

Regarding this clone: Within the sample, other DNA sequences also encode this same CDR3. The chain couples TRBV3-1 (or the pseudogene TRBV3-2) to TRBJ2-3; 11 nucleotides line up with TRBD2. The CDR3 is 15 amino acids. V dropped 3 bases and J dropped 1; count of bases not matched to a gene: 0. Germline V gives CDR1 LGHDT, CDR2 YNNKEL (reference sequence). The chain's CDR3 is CASSQTSGGTDTQYF. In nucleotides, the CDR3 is TGTGCCAGCAGCCAGACTAGCGGGGGCACAGATACGCAGTATTTT.

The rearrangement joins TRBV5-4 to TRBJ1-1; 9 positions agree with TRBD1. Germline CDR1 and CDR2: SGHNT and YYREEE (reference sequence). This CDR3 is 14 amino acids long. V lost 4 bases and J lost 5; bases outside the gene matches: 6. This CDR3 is CASSLDRGGTEAFF. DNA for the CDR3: TGTGCCAGCAGCCTGGACAGGGGAGGGACTGAAGCTTTCTTT. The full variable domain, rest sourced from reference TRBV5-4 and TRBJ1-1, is ETGVTQSPTHLIKTRGQQVTLRCSSQSGHNTVSWYQQALGQGPQFIFQYYREEENGRGNFPPRFSGLQFPNYSSELNVNALELDDSALYLCASSLDRGGTEAFFGQGTRLTVV.

The CDR3 DNA follows: TGTGCCAGCAGTGATGGCAGGGCCCAAGAGACCCAGTACTTC. It codes for CASSDGRAQETQYF. The V gene is TRBV2, the J gene TRBJ2-5; a possible D gene is TRBD1 (5 bases). The V gene's germline CDR1 is SNHLY and CDR2 FYNNEI. The ends were cut back, 3 bases at V and 1 base at J, with 9 bases in the middle. The CDR3 runs to 14 residues. Variable domain in full (rest from reference TRBV2 and TRBJ2-5): EPEVTQTPSHQVTQMGQEVILRCVPISNHLYFYWYRQILGQKVEFLVSFYNNEISEKSEIFDDQFSVERPDGSNFTLKIRSTKLEDSAMYFCASSDGRAQETQYFGPGTRLLVL.

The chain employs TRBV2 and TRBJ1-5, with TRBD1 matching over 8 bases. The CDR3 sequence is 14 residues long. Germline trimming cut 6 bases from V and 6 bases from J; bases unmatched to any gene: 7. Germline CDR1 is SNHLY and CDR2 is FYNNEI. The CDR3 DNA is TGTGCCAGCAGACAGGGGGTAAGGTCTCAGCCCCAGCATTTT. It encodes CASRQGVRSQPQHF. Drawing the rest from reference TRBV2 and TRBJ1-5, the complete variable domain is EPEVTQTPSHQVTQMGQEVILRCVPISNHLYFYWYRQILGQKVEFLVSFYNNEISEKSEIFDDQFSVERPDGSNFTLKIRSTKLEDSAMYFCASRQGVRSQPQHFGDGTRLSIL.

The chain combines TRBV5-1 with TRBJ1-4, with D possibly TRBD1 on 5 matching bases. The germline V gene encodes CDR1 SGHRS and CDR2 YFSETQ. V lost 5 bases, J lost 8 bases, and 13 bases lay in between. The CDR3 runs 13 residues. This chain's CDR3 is CASRRGLEEKLFF. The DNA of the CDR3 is TGCGCCAGCAGAAGGGGCCTGGAGGAAAAACTGTTTTTT.